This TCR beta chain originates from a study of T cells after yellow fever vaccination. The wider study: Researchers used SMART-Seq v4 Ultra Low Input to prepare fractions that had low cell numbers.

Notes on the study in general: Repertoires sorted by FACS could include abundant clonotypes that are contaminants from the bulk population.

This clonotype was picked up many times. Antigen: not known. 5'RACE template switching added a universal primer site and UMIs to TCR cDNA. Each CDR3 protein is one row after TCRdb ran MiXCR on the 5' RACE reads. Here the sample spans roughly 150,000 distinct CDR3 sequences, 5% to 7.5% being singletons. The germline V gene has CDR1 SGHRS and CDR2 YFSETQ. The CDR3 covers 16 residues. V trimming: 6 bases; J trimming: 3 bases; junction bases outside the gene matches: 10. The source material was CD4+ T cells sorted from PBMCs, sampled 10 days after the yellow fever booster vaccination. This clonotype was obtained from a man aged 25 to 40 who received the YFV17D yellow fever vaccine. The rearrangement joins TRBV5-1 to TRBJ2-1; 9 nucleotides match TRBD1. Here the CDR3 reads CASTTRPGQGYNEQFF. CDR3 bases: TGCGCCAGCACAACCAGACCGGGACAGGGCTACAATGAGCAGTTCTTC.